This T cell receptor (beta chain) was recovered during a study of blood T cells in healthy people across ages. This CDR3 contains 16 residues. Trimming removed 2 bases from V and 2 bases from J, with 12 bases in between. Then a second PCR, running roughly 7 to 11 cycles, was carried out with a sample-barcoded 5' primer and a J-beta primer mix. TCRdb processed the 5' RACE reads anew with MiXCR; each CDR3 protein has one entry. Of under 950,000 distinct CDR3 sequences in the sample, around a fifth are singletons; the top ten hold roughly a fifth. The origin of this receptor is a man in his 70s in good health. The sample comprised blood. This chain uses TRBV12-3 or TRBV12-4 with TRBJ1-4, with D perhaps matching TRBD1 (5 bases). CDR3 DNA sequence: TGTGCCAGCAGTTTACCCGGCGGGGGGACTAATGAAAAACTGTTTTTT. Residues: CASSLPGGGTNEKLFF.